This T cell receptor beta chain was sequenced for a study of blood T cell repertoires in COVID-19 (dated by TCRdb to 2018 to 2020). For the study in its entirety: Collaborator samples came from the United States, Italy and Spain and covered acute and convalescent phases of COVID-19. The dataset comprised deeply sampled blood TCRbeta repertoires from subjects exposed to, actively infected with, or recovered from COVID-19. A freely available public database, intended as a resource for researchers studying the immune response to SARS-CoV-2, is where the repertoires were released. Sample metadata almost always included a de-identified subject ID, COVID-19 status, age in years and sex. Samples were obtained from the ongoing ImmuneRACE study (first 160 participants) and from about 1,300 subjects provided by 6 global collaborators. Where HLA class I and class II types were available, the types were taken from metadata supplied by the sample provider, not from assay-based typing. The prospective study material was composed of cDNA or gDNA derived from T cells, B-cell-depleted T cells, or PBMCs.

The V and J ends are trimmed by 0 bases and 5 bases, leaving 16 bases between them. According to the germline V gene, CDR1 reads MGHRA and CDR2 reads YSYEKL. Counted from cysteine to phenylalanine, this CDR3 has 16 amino acids. Just the 48-base CDR3 DNA is kept, in frame starting at base 1. Regarding this clone: Its antigen remains undetermined. No per-base quality is available; no much larger clone lies one base away.

Samples from volunteer blood donors who had recovered from COVID-19 were contributed by a second Seattle source. The collaborating institutions used their own protocols to collect whole blood in K2EDTA tubes. For TCRbeta analysis, collaborators shipped samples as frozen whole blood, isolated PBMCs, or DNA extracted from either of those sample types. TCRbeta CDR3 regions were amplified from genomic DNA by means of the immunoSEQ Assay, a bias-controlled multiplex PCR. In the paper's pipeline: Nucleated cell counts per sample were estimated from amplification of reference gene primers within the assay. Sequence reads were collapsed and filtered to measure the absolute abundance of every unique TCRbeta CDR3 rearrangement. For each sample, productive Simpson clonality was calculated as the square root of Simpson's diversity index over productive rearrangements. The table was pulled from immuneACCESS by TCRdb, which kept in-frame rearrangements only. Such tables lose some clones; where checked, under half of the loss comes from unresolved V genes, and the rest has no known cause. V and J calls and clone size are as listed in that table; D and trimming were resolved from the DNA. This sample gives under 300,000 clones in total; roughly 84% of them show up just once. 2% to 2.5% of the sample lies in the top ten.

What the work shows at the level of the full study, not this receptor alone: The amount of clinical and demographic metadata varied by source and participant and was provided uncurated.

The V and J genes are TRBV4-1 and TRBJ1-2, with TRBD1 as a weak D call on 6 bases. Sequencing was done on a sample of peripheral blood. This clonotype was obtained from a woman aged 40 to 50 who had recovered from COVID-19. The bases are TGCGCCAGCAGCCAAGAAGTGGGACAATCGTCTTATGGCTACACCTTC. It translates as CASSQEVGQSSYGYTF.